This TCR beta chain derives from a study of T-cell memory formation after mild COVID-19. A single record per CDR3 protein comes from TCRdb applying MiXCR to the 5' RACE reads. The sample has under 300,000 distinct CDR3 sequences; approximately 8% are singletons. This clonotype was seen a handful of times. CDR3 length: 13 residues. V was clipped by 4 bases and J by 10 bases, with 11 bases between them. Germline values: CDR1 SNHLY, CDR2 FYNNEI. The chain uses TRBV2 and TRBJ1-6, with D perhaps TRBD1 (6 bases). The TCR sequence derives from a young man who had mild COVID-19 (a few samples of this study predate the infection). Cell type and time point are not known. Source material: PBMCs or a T cell subset sorted from them (not recorded which). In DNA, the CDR3 is TGTGCCAGCAGTGTGCAGGGGCGATCACCCCTCCACTTT. Translation: CASSVQGRSPLHF.